The entry that follows covers one T cell receptor (beta chain) sequence. V lost 6 bases and J lost 6, with 18 bases in between. The CDR3 loop spans 14 amino acids. In germline, CDR1 is MNHNY, CDR2 SVGAGI (reference sequence). As originally analysed: Amplification from reference gene primers served as the basis for estimated nucleated cell counts. Profiling relied on immunoSEQ multiplex PCR, and the TCRdb table lists in-frame clones only, not all of them. The D gene and trimming were derived from the DNA, and the V and J assignments and clone size from that table. The data hold 27,000 or so clones, with roughly 91% observed a single time. This sample was taken from a study of blood T cell repertoires in COVID-19.

The chain is built from TRBV6-6 and TRBJ2-7; tentatively, D is TRBD1 (5 bases). The specimen sequenced was peripheral blood. The source is a human donor with active COVID-19. The donor label of this sample is uncertain. The DNA of the CDR3 is TGTGCCAGCAGCTCTAGGGGCAGTCCAGGCGAGCAGTACTTC. As protein: CASSSRGSPGEQYF.